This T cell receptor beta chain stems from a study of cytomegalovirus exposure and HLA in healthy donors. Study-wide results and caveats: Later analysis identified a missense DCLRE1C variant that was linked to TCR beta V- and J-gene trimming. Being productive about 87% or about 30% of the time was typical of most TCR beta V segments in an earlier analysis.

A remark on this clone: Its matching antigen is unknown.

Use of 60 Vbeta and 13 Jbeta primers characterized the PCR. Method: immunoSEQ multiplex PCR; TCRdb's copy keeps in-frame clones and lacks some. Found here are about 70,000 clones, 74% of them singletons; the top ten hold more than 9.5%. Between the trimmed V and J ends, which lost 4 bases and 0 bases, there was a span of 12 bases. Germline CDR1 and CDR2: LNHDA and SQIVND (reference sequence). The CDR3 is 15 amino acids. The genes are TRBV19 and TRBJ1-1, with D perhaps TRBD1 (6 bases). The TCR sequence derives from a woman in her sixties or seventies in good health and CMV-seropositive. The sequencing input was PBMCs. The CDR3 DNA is TGTGCCAGTAGTACCCGGACAGCATTGAACACTGAAGCTTTCTTT. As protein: CASSTRTALNTEAFF.